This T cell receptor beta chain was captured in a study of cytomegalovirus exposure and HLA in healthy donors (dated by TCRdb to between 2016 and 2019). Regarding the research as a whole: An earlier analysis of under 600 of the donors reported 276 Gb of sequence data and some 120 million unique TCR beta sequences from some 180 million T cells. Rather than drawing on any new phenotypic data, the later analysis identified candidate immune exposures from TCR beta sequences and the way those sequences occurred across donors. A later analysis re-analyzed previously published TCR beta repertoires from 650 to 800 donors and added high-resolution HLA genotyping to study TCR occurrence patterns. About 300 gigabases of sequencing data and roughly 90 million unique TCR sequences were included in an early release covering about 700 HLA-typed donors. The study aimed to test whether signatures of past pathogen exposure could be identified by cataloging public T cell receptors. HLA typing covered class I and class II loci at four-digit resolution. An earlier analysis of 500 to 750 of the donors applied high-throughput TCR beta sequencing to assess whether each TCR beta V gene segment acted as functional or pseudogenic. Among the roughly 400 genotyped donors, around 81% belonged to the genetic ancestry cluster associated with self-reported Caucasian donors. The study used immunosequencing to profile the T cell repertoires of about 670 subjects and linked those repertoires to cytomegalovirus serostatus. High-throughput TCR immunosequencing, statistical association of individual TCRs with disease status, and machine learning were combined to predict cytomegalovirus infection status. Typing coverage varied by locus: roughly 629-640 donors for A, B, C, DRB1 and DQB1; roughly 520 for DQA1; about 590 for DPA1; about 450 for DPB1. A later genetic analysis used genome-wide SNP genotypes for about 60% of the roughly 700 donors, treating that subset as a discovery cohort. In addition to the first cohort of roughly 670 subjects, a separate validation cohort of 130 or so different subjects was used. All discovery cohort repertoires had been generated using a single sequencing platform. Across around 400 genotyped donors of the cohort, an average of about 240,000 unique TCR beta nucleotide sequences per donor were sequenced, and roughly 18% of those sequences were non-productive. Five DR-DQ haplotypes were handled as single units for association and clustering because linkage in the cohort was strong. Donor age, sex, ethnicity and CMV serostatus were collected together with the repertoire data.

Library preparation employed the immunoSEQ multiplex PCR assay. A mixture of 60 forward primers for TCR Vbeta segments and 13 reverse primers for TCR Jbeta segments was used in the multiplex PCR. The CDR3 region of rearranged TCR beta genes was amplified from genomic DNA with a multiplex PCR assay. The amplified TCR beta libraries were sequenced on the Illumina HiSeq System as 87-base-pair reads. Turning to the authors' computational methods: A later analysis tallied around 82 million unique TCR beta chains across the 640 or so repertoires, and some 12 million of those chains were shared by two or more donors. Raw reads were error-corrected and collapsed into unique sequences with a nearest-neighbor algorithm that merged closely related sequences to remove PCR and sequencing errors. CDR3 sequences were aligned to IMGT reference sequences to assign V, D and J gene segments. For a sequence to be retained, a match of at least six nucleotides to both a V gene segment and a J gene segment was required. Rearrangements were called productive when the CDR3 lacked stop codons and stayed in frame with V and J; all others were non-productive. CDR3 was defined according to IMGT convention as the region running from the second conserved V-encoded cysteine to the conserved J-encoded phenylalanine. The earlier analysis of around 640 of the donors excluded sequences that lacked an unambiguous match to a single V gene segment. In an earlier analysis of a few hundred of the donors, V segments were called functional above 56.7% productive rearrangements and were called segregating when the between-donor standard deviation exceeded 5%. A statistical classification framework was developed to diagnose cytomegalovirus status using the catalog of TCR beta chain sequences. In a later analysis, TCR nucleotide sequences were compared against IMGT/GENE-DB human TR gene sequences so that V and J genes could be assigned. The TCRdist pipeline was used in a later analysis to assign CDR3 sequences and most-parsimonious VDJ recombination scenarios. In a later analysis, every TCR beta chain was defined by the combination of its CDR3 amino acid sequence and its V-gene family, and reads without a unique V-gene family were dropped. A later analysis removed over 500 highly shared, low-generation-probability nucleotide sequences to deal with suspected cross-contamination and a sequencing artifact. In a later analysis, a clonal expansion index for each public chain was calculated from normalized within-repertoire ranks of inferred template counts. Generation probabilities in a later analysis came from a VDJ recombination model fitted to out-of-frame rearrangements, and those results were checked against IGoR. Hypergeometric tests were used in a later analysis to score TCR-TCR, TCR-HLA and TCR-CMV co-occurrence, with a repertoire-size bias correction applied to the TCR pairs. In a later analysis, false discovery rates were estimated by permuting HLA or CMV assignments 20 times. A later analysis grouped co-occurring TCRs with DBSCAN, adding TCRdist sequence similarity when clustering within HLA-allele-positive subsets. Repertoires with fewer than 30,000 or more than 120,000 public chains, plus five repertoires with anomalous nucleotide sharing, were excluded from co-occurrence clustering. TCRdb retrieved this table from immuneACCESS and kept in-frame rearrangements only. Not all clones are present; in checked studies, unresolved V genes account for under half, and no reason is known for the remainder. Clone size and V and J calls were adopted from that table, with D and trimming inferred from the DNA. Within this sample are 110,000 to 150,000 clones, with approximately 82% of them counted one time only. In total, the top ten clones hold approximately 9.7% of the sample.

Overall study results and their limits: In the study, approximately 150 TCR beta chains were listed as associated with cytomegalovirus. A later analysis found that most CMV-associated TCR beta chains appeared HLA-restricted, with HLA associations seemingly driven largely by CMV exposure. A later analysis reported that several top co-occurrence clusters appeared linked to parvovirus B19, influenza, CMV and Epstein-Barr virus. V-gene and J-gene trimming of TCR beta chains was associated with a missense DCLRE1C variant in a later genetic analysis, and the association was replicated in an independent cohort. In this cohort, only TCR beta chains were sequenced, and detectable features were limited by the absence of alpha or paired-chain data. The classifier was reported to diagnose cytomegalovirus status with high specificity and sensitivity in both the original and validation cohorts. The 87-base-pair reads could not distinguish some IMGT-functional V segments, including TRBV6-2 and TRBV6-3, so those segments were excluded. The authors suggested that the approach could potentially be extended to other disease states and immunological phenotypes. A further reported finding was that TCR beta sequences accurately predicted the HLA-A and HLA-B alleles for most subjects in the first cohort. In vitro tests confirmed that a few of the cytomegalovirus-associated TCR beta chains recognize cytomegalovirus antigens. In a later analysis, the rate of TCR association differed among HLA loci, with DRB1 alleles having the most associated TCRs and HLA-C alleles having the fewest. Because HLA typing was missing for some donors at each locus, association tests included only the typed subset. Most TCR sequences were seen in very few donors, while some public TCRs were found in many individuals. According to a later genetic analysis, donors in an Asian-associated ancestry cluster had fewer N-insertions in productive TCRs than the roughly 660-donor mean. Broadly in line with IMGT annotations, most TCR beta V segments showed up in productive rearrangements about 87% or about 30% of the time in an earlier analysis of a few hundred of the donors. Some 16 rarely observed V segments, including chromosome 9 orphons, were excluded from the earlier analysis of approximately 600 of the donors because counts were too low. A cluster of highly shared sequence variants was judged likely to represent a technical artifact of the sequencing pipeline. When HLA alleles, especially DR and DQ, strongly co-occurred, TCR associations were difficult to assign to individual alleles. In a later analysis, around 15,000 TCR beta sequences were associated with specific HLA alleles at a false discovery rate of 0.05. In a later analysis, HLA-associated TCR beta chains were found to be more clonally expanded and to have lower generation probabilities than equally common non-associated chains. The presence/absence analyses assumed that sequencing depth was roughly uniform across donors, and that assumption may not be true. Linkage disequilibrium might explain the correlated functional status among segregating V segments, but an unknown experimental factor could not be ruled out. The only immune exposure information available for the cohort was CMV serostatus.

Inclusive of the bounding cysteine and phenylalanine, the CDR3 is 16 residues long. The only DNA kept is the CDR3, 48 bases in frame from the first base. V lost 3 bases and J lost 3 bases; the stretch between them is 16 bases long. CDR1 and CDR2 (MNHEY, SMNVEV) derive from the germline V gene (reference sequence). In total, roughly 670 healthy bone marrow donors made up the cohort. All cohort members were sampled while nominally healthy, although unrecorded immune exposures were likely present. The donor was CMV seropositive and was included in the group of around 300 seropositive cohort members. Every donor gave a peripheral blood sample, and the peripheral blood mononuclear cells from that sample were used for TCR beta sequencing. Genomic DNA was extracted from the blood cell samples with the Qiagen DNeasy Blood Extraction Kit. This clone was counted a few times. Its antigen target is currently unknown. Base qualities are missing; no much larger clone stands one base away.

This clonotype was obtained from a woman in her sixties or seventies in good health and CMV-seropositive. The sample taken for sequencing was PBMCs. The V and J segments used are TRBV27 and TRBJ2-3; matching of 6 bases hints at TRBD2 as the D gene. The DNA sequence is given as TGTGCCAGCAGTTTTGCCGGGACTTGGGTTACAGATACGCAGTATTTT. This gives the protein CASSFAGTWVTDTQYF.